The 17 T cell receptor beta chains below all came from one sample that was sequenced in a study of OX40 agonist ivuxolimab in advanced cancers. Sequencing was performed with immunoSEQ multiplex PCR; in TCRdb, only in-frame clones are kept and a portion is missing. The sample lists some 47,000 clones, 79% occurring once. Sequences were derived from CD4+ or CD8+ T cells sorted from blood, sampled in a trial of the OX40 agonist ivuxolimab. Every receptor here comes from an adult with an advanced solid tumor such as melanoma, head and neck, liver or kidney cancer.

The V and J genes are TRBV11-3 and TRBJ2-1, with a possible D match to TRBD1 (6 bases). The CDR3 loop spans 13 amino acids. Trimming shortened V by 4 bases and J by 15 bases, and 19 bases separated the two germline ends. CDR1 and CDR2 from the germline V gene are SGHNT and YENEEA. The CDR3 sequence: CASSSPPDSRLFF. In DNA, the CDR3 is TGTGCCAGCAGCTCCCCTCCGGACAGTAGACTGTTCTTC.

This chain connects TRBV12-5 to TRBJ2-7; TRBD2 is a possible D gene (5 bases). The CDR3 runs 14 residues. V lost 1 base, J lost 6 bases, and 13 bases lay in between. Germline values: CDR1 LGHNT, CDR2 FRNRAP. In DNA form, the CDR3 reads TGTGCTAGTGGTTTGGAAGGAGGTCGACCCGAGCAGTACTTC. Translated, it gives CASGLEGGRPEQYF.

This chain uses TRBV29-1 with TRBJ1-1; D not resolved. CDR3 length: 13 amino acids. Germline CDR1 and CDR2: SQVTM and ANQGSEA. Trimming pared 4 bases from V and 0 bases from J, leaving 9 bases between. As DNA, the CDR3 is TGCAGCGTTGGAGTACAGCTGAACACTGAAGCTTTCTTT. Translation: CSVGVQLNTEAFF.

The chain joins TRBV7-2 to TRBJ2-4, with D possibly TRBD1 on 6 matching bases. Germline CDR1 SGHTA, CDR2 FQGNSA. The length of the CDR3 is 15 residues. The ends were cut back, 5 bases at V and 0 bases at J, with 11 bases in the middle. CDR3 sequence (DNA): TGTGCCAGCAGCCGAGGACAGTTAGCCAAAAACATTCAGTACTTC. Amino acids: CASSRGQLAKNIQYF.

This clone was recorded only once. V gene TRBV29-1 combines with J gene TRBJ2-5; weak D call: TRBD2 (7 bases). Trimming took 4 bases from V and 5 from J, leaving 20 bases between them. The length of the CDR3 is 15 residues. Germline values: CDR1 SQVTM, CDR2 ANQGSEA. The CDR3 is CSVARGAQMGETQYF. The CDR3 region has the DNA TGCAGCGTTGCACGGGGGGCGCAGATGGGCGAGACCCAGTACTTC.

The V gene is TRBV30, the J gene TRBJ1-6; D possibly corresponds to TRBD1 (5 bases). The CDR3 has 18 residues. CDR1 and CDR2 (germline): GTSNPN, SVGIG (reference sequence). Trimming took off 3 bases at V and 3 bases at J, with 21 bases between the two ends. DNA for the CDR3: TGTGCCTGGAGGGAAGGCGGGGCGCGGGGTGGCTATAATTCACCCCTCCACTTT. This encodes CAWREGGARGGYNSPLHF.

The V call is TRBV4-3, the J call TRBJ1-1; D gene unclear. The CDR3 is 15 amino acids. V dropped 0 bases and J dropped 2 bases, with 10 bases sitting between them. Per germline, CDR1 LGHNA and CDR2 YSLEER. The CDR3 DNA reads TGCGCCAGCAGCCAAGATGTGGGATACAACACTGAAGCTTTCTTT. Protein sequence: CASSQDVGYNTEAFF.

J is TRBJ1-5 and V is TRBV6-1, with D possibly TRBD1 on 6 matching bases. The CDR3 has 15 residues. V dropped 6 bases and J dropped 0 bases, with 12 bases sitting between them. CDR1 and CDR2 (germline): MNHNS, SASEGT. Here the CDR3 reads CASSRTVYSNQPQHF. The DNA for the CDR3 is TGTGCCAGCAGCCGGACAGTATATAGCAATCAGCCCCAGCATTTT.

The CDR3 DNA sequence: TGCGCCAGCAGCTTGGGGGGACTAGCGGGTGAAGAGACCCAGTACTTC. Its protein is CASSLGGLAGEETQYF. The chain carries TRBV5-1 and TRBJ2-5; 12 bases line up with TRBD2. The length of the CDR3 is 16 residues. V dropped 0 bases and J dropped 3; count of bases not matched to a gene: 3. CDR1 and CDR2 (germline): SGHRS, YFSETQ.

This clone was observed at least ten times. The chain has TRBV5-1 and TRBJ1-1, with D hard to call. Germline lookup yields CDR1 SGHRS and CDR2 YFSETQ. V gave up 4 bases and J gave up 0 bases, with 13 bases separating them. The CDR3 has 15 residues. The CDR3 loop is CASSQRAEMNTEAFF. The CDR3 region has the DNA TGCGCCAGCAGCCAAAGGGCGGAGATGAACACTGAAGCTTTCTTT.

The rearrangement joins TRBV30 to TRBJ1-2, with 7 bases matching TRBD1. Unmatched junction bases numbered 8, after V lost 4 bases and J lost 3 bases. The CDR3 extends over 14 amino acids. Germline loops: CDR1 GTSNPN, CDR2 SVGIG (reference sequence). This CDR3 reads CAWTLVGTDYGYTF. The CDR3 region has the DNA TGTGCCTGGACCTTGGTAGGGACAGACTATGGCTACACCTTC.

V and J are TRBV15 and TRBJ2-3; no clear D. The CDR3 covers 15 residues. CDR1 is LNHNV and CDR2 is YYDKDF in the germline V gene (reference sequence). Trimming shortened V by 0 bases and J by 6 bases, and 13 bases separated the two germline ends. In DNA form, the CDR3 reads TGTGCCACCAGCAGAGAGGGAACAGTAAGGGATACGCAGTATTTT. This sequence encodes CATSREGTVRDTQYF.

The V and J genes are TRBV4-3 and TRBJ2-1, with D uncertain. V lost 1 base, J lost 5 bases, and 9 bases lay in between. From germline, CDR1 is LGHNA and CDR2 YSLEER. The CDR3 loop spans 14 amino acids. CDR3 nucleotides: TGCGCCAGCAGCCAAGTAAGAAAGCACAATGAGCAGTTCTTC. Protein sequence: CASSQVRKHNEQFF.

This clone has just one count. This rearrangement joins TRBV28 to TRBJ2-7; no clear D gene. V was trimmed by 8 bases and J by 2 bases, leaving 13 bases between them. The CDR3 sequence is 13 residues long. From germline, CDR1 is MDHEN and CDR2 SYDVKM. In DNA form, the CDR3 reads TGTGCCAGCGGCGGCTCACCCACCTACGAGCAGTACTTC. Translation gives CASGGSPTYEQYF.

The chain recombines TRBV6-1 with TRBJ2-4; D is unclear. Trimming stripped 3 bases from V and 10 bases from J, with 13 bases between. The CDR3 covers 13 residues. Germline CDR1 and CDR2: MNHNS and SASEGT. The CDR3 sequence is CASSEDNSYIQYF. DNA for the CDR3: TGTGCCAGCAGTGAGGATAACAGTTATATTCAGTACTTC.

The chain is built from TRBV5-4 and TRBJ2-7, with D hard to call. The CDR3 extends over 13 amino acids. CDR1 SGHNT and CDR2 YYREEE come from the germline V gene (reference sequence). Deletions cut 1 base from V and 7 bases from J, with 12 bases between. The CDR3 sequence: CASSLSETREQYF. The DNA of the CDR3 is TGTGCCAGCAGCTTGAGTGAAACTCGGGAGCAGTACTTC.

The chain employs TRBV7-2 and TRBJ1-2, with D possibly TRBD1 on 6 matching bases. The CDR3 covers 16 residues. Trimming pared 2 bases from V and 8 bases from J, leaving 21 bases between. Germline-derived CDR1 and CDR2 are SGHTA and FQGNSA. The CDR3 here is CASSLMINGGGSGYTF. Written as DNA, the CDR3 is TGTGCCAGCAGCTTAATGATTAATGGCGGGGGCTCAGGCTACACCTTC.